These 15 T cell receptor beta chains were sequenced from one sample in a study of cytomegalovirus exposure and HLA in healthy donors. The PCR had 60 Vbeta and 13 Jbeta primers. The table came from immunoSEQ multiplex PCR; TCRdb's copy has only in-frame clones and leaves some out. This table holds just over 150,000 clones, around 84% found once. Material for sequencing was PBMCs. Receptors originate from a woman between 18 and 29 years old in good health and CMV-seronegative.

V gene TRBV11-2 combines with J gene TRBJ2-7; no definite D call. There are 15 residues in the CDR3. CDR1 and CDR2 (germline): SGHAT, FQNNGV. V was shortened by 2 bases and J by 6 bases, with 17 bases between the two germline ends. The CDR3 DNA reads TGTGCCAGCAGCTTAAAACTCGTGGCAACTACCGAGCAGTACTTC. It is translated as CASSLKLVATTEQYF. Supplemented by reference TRBV11-2 and TRBJ2-7, the full variable domain reads EAGVAQSPRYKIIEKRQSVAFWCNPISGHATLYWYQQILGQGPKLLIQFQNNGVVDDSQLPKDRFSAERLKGVDSTLKIQPAKLEDSAVYLCASSLKLVATTEQYFGPGTRLTVT.

The chain couples TRBV29-1 to TRBJ1-6; D is undetermined. The CDR3 consists of 13 residues. The ends were cut back, 7 bases at V and 8 bases at J, with 15 bases in the middle. Germline loops: CDR1 SQVTM, CDR2 ANQGSEA. The CDR3 nucleotides are TGCAGCGCCTCCGAGGGATTGGATTCACCCCTCCACTTT. This gives the protein CSASEGLDSPLHF.

The rearrangement links TRBV7-2 to TRBJ1-4; tentatively, D is TRBD1 (5 bases). The CDR3 loop spans 15 amino acids. V was trimmed by 6 bases and J by 6 bases, leaving 17 bases between them. Germline V gene sequence: CDR1 SGHTA, CDR2 FQGNSA. CDR3 amino acids: CASRTVGGRDEKLFF. In DNA form, the CDR3 reads TGTGCCAGCAGAACAGTGGGGGGGAGGGATGAAAAACTGTTTTTT.

The CDR3 here is CASSSIRGAGNTEAFF. CDR3 in DNA: TGTGCCAGCAGCTCGATAAGGGGTGCAGGGAACACTGAAGCTTTCTTT. The chain joins TRBV11-2 to TRBJ1-1, with D possibly matching TRBD1 (5 bases). Germline CDR1 and CDR2: SGHAT and FQNNGV. V was trimmed by 4 bases and J by 1 base, leaving 16 bases between them. The CDR3 sequence is 16 residues long. The whole variable domain, remainder taken from reference TRBV11-2 and TRBJ1-1, is EAGVAQSPRYKIIEKRQSVAFWCNPISGHATLYWYQQILGQGPKLLIQFQNNGVVDDSQLPKDRFSAERLKGVDSTLKIQPAKLEDSAVYLCASSSIRGAGNTEAFFGQGTRLTVV.

J is TRBJ2-7 and V is TRBV28; D is uncertain. Germline values: CDR1 MDHEN, CDR2 SYDVKM. The CDR3 runs 15 residues. Trimming pared 4 bases from V and 0 bases from J, leaving 13 bases between. The CDR3 loop is CASSSPRGSSYEQYF. The CDR3 DNA reads as TGTGCCAGCAGTTCCCCGCGAGGAAGCTCCTACGAGCAGTACTTC. Complete variable domain (other parts from reference TRBV28 and TRBJ2-7): DVKVTQSSRYLVKRTGEKVFLECVQDMDHENMFWYRQDPGLGLRLIYFSYDVKMKEKGDIPEGYSVSREKKERFSLILESASTNQTSMYLCASSSPRGSSYEQYFGPGTRLTVT.

V and J are TRBV6-5 and TRBJ1-6, with TRBD1 matching 10 bases. The CDR3 length is 15 residues. The V gene's germline CDR1 is MNHEY and CDR2 SVGAGI. V dropped 5 bases and J dropped 10; count of bases not matched to a gene: 8. The CDR3 reads CASSPSTGGSSPLHF. As DNA, the CDR3 is TGTGCCAGCAGTCCCTCGACAGGGGGCTCATCACCCCTCCACTTT.

This clone was observed once. The chain employs TRBV10-1 and TRBJ2-6; perhaps TRBD1 as D (6 bases). The V end lost 4 bases, the J end lost 2 bases, and 12 bases lay between the germline ends. The CDR3 loop spans 16 amino acids. Germline CDR1 and CDR2: WNHNN and SYGVQD (reference sequence). CDR3 loop: CASSATQGTGANVLTF. CDR3 nucleotide sequence: TGCGCCAGCAGTGCTACACAGGGTACTGGGGCCAACGTCCTGACTTTC.

The chain combines TRBV10-3 with TRBJ1-4; 9 nucleotides align to TRBD1. From germline, CDR1 is ENHRY and CDR2 SYGVKD. J lost 4 bases, V lost 3 bases, and 9 bases had no gene match. This CDR3 is built from 17 residues. The CDR3 reads CAISEAGTGSVNEKLFF. In DNA, the CDR3 is TGTGCCATCAGTGAAGCCGGGACAGGGAGCGTTAATGAAAAACTGTTTTTT.

The chain couples TRBV19 to TRBJ2-1; D call uncertain. V shed 0 bases and J shed 0 bases, with 6 bases lying between them. The length of the CDR3 is 15 residues. Germline lookup yields CDR1 LNHDA and CDR2 SQIVND (reference sequence). The CDR3 loop is CASSIEASSYNEQFF. DNA for the CDR3: TGTGCCAGTAGTATAGAAGCTAGCTCCTACAATGAGCAGTTCTTC.

This clone was found once. The chain has TRBV5-1 and TRBJ1-2; a possible D gene is TRBD1 (6 bases). Germline V gene data show CDR1 as SGHRS and CDR2 as YFSETQ. This CDR3 comprises 16 residues. The V end was cut by 3 bases, the J end by 3 bases, with 18 bases between. The CDR3: CASSSQSQGSDYGYTF. DNA for the CDR3: TGCGCCAGCAGCTCTCAATCCCAGGGGTCGGACTATGGCTACACCTTC.

The chain employs TRBV6-4 and TRBJ2-7, with 8 bases fitting TRBD1. The CDR3 is 15 residues long. V shed 8 bases and J 2 bases; nucleotides not matched to a gene: 11. Germline lookup yields CDR1 MRHNA and CDR2 SNTAGT. CDR3 residues: CASVGVGTGPYEQYF. CDR3 nucleotide sequence: TGTGCCAGCGTCGGAGTTGGGACAGGCCCCTACGAGCAGTACTTC.

CDR3 bases: TGTGCCAGCAGCGTAGCACAGGGAACTACGGGCGAGCAGTACTTC. Protein: CASSVAQGTTGEQYF. The V call is TRBV9, the J call TRBJ2-7, with a weak D call TRBD1 (6 bases). Trimming took off 0 bases at V and 6 bases at J, with 16 bases between the two ends. CDR1 is SGDLS and CDR2 is YYNGEE in the germline V gene. This CDR3 region has 15 residues.

This chain joins TRBV9 and TRBJ2-2; TRBD2 agrees at 10 bases. This CDR3 is built from 17 residues. Germline V gene sequence: CDR1 SGDLS, CDR2 YYNGEE. V trimming: 1 base; J trimming: 2 bases; junction bases outside the gene matches: 5. CDR3 sequence: CASSVTGTSANTGELFF. CDR3 bases: TGTGCCAGCAGCGTAACCGGGACTAGCGCTAACACCGGGGAGCTGTTTTTT.

This chain connects TRBV5-5 to TRBJ2-5; 7 positions match TRBD2. The V segment lost 4 bases and the J segment 0 bases; nucleotides outside the gene matches: 0. There are 13 residues in the CDR3. Germline V gene data show CDR1 as SGHKS and CDR2 as YYEKEE (reference sequence). CDR3 DNA sequence: TGTGCCAGCAGCGGGGGGGACCAAGAGACCCAGTACTTC. Protein sequence: CASSGGDQETQYF.

DNA of the CDR3: TGTGCCAGCAGTTTCGGACAGGTGAACGAGCAGTACTTC. It encodes CASSFGQVNEQYF. V is TRBV25-1 and J is TRBJ2-7, with TRBD1 identical over 7 bases. Germline V CDR1 and CDR2: MGHDK, SYGVNS. The J segment lost 5 bases and the V segment lost 5 bases, leaving 6 bases of the junction unmatched. This CDR3 is 13 amino acids long.